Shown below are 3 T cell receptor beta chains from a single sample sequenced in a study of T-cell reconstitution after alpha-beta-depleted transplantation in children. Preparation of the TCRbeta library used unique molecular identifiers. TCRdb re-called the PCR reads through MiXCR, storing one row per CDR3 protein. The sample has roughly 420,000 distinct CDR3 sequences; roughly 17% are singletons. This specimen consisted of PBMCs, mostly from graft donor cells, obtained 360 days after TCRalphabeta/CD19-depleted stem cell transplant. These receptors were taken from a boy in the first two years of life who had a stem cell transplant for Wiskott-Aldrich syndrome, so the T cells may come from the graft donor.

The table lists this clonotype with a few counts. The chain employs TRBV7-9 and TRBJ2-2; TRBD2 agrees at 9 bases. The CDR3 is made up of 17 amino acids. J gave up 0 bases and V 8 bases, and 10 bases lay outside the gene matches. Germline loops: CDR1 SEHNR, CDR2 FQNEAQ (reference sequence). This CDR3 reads CASVQTSGLPNTGELFF. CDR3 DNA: TGTGCCAGCGTTCAGACTAGCGGACTTCCGAACACCGGGGAGCTGTTTTTT.

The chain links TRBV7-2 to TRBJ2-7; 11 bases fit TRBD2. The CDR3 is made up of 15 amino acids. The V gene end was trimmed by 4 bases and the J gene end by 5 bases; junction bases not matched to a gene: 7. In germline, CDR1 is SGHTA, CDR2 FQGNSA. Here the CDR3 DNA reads TGTGCCAGCAGCTCTAGTAGCGGGAGGGCCGACGAGCAGTACTTC. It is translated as CASSSSSGRADEQYF.

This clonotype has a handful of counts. In DNA form, the CDR3 reads TGTGCCAGCAGCCAAGACGCGGGGTTTCAAGAGACCCAGTACTTC. Its translation: CASSQDAGFQETQYF. The chain combines TRBV3-1 with TRBJ2-5; D might be TRBD2 (6 bases). This CDR3 region has 15 residues. Trimming took off 0 bases at V and 2 bases at J, with 10 bases between the two ends. The germline V gene encodes CDR1 LGHDT and CDR2 YNNKEL (reference sequence).